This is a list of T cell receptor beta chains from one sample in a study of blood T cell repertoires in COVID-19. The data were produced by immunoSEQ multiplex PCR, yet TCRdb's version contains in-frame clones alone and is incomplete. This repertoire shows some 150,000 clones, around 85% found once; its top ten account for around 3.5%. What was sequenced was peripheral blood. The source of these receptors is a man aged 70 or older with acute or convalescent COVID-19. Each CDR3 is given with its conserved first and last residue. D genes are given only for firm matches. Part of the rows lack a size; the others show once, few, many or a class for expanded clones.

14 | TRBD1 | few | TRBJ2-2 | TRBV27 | CASRNRGDTGELFF | TGTGCCAGCAGGAACAGGGGGGACACCGGGGAGCTGTTTTTT
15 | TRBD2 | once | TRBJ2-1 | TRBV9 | CASSEGLARYNEQFF | TGTGCCAGCAGCGAGGGACTAGCGAGATACAATGAGCAGTTCTTC
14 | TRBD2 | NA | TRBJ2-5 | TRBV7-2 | CASSLNGGSETQYF | TGTGCCAGCAGCTTAAACGGGGGGTCAGAGACCCAGTACTTC
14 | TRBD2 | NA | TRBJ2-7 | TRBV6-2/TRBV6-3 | CASSYLAGGREQYF | TGTGCCAGCAGTTACTTGGCGGGAGGTCGCGAGCAGTACTTC
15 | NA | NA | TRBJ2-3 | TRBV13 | CASSLGVASTDTQYF | TGTGCCAGCAGCTTAGGAGTAGCTAGCACAGATACGCAGTATTTT
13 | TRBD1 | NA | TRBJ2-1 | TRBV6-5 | CASTDRTGKKQFF | TGTGCCAGCACCGACAGGACAGGAAAAAAGCAGTTCTTC
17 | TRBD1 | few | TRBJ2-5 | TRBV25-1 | CASSEPRPGQGVETQYF | TGTGCCAGCAGTGAACCACGACCGGGACAGGGTGTGGAGACCCAGTACTTC
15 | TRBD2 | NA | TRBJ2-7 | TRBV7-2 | CASSPGLANNYEQYF | TGTGCCAGCAGCCCGGGACTAGCGAACAACTACGAGCAGTACTTC
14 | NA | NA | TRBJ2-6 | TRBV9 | CASSVVLGANVLTF | TGTGCCAGCAGCGTGGTACTAGGGGCCAACGTCCTGACTTTC
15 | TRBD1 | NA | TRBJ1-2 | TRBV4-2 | CASSHPGQGLYGYTF | TGTGCCAGCAGCCATCCGGGACAGGGTCTCTATGGCTACACCTTC
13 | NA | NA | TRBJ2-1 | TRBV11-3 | CASSADEGNEQFF | TGTGCCAGCAGCGCCGATGAGGGTAATGAGCAGTTCTTC
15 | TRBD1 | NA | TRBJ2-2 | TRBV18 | CASSPRQGSTGELFF | TGTGCCAGCTCACCTCGACAGGGCTCCACCGGGGAGCTGTTTTTT
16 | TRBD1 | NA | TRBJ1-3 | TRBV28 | CASIRTGVYSGNTIYF | TGTGCCAGCATTAGGACAGGGGTTTACTCTGGAAACACCATATATTTT
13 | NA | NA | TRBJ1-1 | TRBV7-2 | CASSSGILTEAFF | TGTGCCAGCAGCTCAGGGATATTAACTGAAGCTTTCTTT
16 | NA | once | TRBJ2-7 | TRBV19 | CASSIQVGGSSYEQYF | TGTGCCAGTAGTATACAGGTCGGAGGGAGCTCCTACGAGCAGTACTTC
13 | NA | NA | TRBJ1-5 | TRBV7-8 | CASSLAGGQPQHF | TGTGCCAGCAGCTTAGCTGGCGGTCAGCCCCAGCATTTT
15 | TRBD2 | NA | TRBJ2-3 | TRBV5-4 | CASSLTSGSTDTQYF | TGTGCCAGCAGCCTCACTAGCGGGAGTACCGATACGCAGTATTTT
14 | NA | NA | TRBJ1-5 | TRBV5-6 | CASSLAPAGGAQHF | TGTGCCAGCAGCTTGGCCCCGGCTGGAGGGGCCCAGCATTTT
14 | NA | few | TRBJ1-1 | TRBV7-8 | CASSQGGDNTEAFF | TGTGCCAGCAGCCAAGGGGGAGACAACACTGAAGCTTTCTTT
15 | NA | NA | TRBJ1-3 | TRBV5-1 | CASSKGTPSGNTIYF | TGCGCCAGCAGCAAGGGGACACCCTCTGGAAACACCATATATTTT
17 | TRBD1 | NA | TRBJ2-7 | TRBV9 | CASSVSLPGTGDYEQYF | TGTGCCAGCAGCGTATCGTTGCCCGGGACAGGGGACTACGAGCAGTACTTC
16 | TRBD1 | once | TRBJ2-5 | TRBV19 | CASSARDRGFQETQYF | TGTGCCAGTAGTGCCCGGGACAGGGGGTTCCAAGAGACCCAGTACTTC
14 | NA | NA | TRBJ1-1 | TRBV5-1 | CASGEGVMNTEAFF | TGCGCCAGCGGGGAGGGTGTTATGAACACTGAAGCTTTCTTT
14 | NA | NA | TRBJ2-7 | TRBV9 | CASSVRVLSYEQYF | TGTGCCAGCAGCGTACGGGTGTTATCCTACGAGCAGTACTTC
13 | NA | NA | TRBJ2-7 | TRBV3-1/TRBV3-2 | CASRKGGRGEQYF | TGTGCCAGCAGGAAGGGGGGGCGCGGGGAGCAGTACTTC
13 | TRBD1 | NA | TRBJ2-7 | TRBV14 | CASSYGQAYEQYF | TGTGCCAGCAGTTACGGACAGGCCTACGAGCAGTACTTC
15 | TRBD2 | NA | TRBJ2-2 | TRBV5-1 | CASSLASGLTGELFF | TGCGCCAGCAGCTTGGCTAGCGGACTCACCGGGGAGCTGTTTTTT
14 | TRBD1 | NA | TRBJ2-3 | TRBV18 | CASSQLGTVDTQYF | TGTGCCAGCTCACAGCTGGGGACAGTGGATACGCAGTATTTT
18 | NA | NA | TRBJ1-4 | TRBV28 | CASTSTRGAWRRDEKLFF | TGTGCCAGCACCTCTACCCGCGGGGCCTGGAGGCGTGATGAAAAACTGTTTTTT
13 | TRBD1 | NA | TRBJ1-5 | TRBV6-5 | CASRTGGHQPQHF | TGTGCCAGCAGGACAGGGGGCCATCAGCCCCAGCATTTT
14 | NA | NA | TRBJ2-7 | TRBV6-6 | CASRPQGRTYEQYF | TGTGCCAGCAGACCCCAGGGTAGAACCTACGAGCAGTACTTC
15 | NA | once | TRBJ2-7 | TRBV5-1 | CASRSLTRNSYEQYF | TGCGCCAGCAGAAGTTTGACAAGGAACTCCTACGAGCAGTACTTC
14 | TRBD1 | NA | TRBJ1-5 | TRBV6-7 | CASSYSQGGQPQHF | TGTGCCAGCAGTTACAGCCAGGGGGGTCAGCCCCAGCATTTT
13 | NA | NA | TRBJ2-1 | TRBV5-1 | CASSLDSYNEQFF | TGCGCCAGCAGCTTGGACTCTTACAATGAGCAGTTCTTC
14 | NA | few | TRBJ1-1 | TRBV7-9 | CASSLGYRDTEAFF | TGTGCCAGCAGCTTAGGTTACCGGGACACTGAAGCTTTCTTT
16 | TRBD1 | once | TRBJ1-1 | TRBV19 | CASSPTRQGPNTEAFF | TGTGCCAGTAGTCCGACTCGACAGGGTCCAAACACTGAAGCTTTCTTT
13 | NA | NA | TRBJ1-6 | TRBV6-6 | CASSRGSYSPLHF | TGTGCCAGCTCTAGGGGGTCGTATTCACCCCTCCACTTT
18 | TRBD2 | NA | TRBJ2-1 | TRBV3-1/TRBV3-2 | CASSRPGTSGRAGNEQFF | TGTGCCAGCAGCCGTCCCGGGACTAGCGGGAGGGCCGGCAATGAGCAGTTCTTC
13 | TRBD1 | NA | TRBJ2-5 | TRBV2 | CASSGGQQETQYF | TGTGCCAGCAGTGGGGGACAGCAAGAGACCCAGTACTTC
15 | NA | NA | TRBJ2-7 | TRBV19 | CASSIVSAGAAEQYF | TGTGCCAGTAGTATAGTTTCGGCAGGGGCGGCTGAGCAGTACTTC
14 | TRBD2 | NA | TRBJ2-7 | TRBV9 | CASSVVAGAHEQYF | TGTGCCAGCAGCGTGGTAGCGGGAGCCCACGAGCAGTACTTC
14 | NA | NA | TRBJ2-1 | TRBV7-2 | CASSLFGSYNEQFF | TGTGCCAGCAGCTTATTCGGTTCCTACAATGAGCAGTTCTTC
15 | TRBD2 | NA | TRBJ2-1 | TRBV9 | CASSVLAGGPNEQFF | TGTGCCAGCAGCGTACTAGCGGGAGGGCCCAATGAGCAGTTCTTC
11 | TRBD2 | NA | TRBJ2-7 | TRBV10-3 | CAISDLAVWYF | TGTGCCATCAGCGACCTAGCGGTATGGTACTTC
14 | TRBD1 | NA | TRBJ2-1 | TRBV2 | CASRDRVRNNEQFF | TGTGCCAGCAGGGACAGGGTTCGGAACAATGAGCAGTTCTTC
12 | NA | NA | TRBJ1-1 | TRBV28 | CASRTYRTEAFF | TGTGCCAGCAGGACCTACAGAACTGAAGCTTTCTTT
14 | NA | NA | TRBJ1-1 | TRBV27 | CASSKEISNTEAFF | TGTGCCAGCAGTAAAGAGATTTCGAACACTGAAGCTTTCTTT
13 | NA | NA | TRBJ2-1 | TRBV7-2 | CASSLRADNEQFF | TGTGCCAGCAGCTTAAGAGCGGACAATGAGCAGTTCTTC
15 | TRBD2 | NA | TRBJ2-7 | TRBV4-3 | CASSQLAGDSYEQYF | TGCGCCAGCAGCCAACTAGCGGGGGACTCCTACGAGCAGTACTTC
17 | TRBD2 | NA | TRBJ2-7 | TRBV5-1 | CASSGGLAGGISSEQYF | TGCGCCAGCAGCGGTGGACTAGCGGGAGGGATCTCCTCCGAGCAGTACTTC
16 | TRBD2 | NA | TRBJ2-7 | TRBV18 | CASSPPWRELVYEQYF | TGTGCCAGCTCACCACCGTGGCGGGAGTTGGTATACGAGCAGTACTTC
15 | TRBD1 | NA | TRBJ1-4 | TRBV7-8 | CASSLLWDRGEKLFF | TGTGCCAGCAGCTTACTGTGGGACAGGGGAGAAAAACTGTTTTTT